This T cell receptor beta chain was profiled in a study of CD8+ T cells in alopecia areata. Regarding this clone: Its antigen is unidentified.

In germline, CDR1 is SNHLY, CDR2 FYNNEI. CDR3 length equals 14 residues. The J segment lost 7 bases and the V segment lost 3 bases, leaving 7 bases of the junction unmatched. PBMC-derived CD4+ and CD8+ T cells were sorted. Findings and limits, study-wide: Clonality in lesional scalp, especially alopecia totalis/universalis, exceeded that of normal scalp. Mice showed TCR sharing more clearly than patients did, possibly owing to HLA.

Following extraction, RNA underwent reverse transcription to cDNA, which served as the sequencing template. Sequenced by immunoSEQ multiplex PCR; TCRdb stores in-frame clones only, minus some. Of roughly 150,000 clones detected, 55% appear once; the ten largest clones hold 4.8%. This chain connects TRBV2 to TRBJ2-5; TRBD1 aligns across 8 bases. The sequenced sample consisted of CD4+ T cells sorted from blood. This clonotype originated in a human donor in good health. The CDR3 coding sequence is TGTGCCAGCAGTGAGGACAGGGCCTCTGCGACCCAGTACTTC. Residues: CASSEDRASATQYF.